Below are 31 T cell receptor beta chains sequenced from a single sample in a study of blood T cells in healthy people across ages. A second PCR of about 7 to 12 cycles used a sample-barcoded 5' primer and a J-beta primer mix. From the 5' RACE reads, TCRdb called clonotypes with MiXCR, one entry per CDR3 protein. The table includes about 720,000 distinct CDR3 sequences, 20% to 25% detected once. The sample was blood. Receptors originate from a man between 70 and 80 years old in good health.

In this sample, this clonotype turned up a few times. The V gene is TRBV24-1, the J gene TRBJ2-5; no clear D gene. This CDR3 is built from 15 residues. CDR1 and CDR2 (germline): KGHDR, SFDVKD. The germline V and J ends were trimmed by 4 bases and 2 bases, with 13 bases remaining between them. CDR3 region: CATSDPPPGQETQYF. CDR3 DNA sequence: TGTGCCACCAGTGACCCACCCCCTGGGCAAGAGACCCAGTACTTC.

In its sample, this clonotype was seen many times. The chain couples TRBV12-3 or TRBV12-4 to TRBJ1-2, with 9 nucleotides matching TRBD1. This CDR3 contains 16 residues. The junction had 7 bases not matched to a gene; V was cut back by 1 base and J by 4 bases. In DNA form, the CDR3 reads TGTGCCAGCAGTTTAGGGGGGACAGGGAATACCTATGGCTACACCTTC. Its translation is CASSLGGTGNTYGYTF.

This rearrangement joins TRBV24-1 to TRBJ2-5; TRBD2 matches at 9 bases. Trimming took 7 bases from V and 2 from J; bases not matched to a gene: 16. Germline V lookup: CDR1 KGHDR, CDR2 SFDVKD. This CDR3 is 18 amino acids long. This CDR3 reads CATSGMASGTPSQETQYF. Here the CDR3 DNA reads TGTGCCACCAGCGGAATGGCTAGCGGGACGCCCTCTCAAGAGACCCAGTACTTC.

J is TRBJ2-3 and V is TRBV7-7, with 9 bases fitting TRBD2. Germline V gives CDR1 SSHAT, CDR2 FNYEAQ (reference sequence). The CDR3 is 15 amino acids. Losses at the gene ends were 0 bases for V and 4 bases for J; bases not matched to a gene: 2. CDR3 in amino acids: CASSLAAGGADTQYF. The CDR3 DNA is TGTGCCAGCAGCTTAGCCGCGGGGGGGGCAGATACGCAGTATTTT.

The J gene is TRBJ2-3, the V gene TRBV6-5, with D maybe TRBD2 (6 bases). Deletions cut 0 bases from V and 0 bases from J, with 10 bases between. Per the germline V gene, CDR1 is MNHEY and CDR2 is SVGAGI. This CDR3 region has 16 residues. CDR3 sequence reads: CASSYSTGTSTDTQYF. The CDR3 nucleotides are TGTGCCAGCAGTTACTCGACGGGGACTAGCACAGATACGCAGTATTTT.

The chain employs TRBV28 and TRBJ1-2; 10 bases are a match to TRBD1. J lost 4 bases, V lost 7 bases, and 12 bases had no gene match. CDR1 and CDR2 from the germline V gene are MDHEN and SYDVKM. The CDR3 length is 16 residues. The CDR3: CASKRTGGNLFYGYTF. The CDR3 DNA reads TGTGCCAGCAAAAGGACAGGGGGGAACCTCTTCTATGGCTACACCTTC.

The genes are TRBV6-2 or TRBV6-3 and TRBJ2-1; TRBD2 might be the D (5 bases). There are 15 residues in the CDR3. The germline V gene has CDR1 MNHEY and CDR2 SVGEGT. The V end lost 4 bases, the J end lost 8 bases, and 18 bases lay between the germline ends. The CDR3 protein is CASSLEASFLDEQFF. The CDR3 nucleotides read TGTGCCAGCAGTTTGGAGGCCTCTTTCTTGGATGAGCAGTTCTTC.

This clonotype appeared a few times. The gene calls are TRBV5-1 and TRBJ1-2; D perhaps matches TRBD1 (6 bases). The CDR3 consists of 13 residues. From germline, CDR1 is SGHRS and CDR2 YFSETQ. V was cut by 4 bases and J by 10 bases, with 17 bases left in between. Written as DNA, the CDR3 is TGCGCCAGCAGCCCCTACAGGGCCGAGGACTACACCTTC. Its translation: CASSPYRAEDYTF.

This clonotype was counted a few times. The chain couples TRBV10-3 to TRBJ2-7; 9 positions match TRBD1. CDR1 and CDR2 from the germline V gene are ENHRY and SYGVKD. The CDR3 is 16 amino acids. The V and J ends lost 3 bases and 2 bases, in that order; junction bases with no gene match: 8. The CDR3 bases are TGTGCCATCAGTGATGACGACAGGGGGGGTACCTACGAGCAGTACGTC. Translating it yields CAISDDDRGGTYEQYV.

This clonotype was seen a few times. Here the CDR3 DNA reads TGCAGCGGAGGGCAGGCGAACACCGGGGAGCTGTTTTTT. Its translation is CSGGQANTGELFF. The chain has TRBV29-1 and TRBJ2-2, with D perhaps TRBD2 (5 bases). Between the trimmed V and J ends, which lost 7 bases and 0 bases, there was a span of 9 bases. This CDR3 has 13 amino acids. The germline CDR1 and CDR2 sequences are SQVTM and ANQGSEA.

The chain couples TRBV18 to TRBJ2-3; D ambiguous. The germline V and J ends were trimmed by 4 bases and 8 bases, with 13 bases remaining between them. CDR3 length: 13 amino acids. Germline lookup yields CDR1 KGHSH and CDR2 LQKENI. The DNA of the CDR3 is TGTGCCAGCTCACAATACCTAGACGGTACGCAGTATTTT. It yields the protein CASSQYLDGTQYF.

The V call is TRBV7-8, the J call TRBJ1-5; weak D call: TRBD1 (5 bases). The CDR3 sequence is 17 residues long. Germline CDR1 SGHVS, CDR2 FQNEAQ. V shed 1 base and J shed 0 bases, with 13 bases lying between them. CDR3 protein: CASSLVVQDYSNQPQHF. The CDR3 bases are TGTGCCAGCAGCTTAGTTGTACAGGACTATAGCAATCAGCCCCAGCATTTT.

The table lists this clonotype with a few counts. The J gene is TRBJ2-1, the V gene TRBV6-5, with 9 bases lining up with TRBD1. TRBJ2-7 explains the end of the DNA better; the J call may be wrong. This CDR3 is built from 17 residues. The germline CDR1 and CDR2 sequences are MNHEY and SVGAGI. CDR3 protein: CASSLGGTGTGSHEQYF. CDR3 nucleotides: TGTGCCAGCAGTTTGGGGGGGACCGGGACAGGGTCTCACGAGCAGTACTTC.

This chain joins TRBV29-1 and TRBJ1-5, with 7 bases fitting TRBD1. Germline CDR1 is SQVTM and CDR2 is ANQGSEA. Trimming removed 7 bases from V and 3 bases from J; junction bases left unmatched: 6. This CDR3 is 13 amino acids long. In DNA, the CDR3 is TGCAGCGCTGGGGGGACAGTCAATCAGCCCCAGCATTTT. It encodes CSAGGTVNQPQHF.

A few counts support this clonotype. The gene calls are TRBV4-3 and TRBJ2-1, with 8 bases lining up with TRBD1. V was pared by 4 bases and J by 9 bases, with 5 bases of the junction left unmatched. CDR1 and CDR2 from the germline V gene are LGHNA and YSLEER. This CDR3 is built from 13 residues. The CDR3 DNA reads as TGCGCCAGCAGCCGCGACAGGGGTGGTGAGCAGTTCTTC. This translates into CASSRDRGGEQFF.

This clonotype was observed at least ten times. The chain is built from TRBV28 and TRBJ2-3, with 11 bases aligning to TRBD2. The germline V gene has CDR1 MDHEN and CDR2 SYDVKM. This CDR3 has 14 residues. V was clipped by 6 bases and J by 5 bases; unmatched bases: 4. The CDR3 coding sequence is TGTGCCAGCAGACCCGGACTAGCGGGAGATACGCAGTATTTT. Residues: CASRPGLAGDTQYF.

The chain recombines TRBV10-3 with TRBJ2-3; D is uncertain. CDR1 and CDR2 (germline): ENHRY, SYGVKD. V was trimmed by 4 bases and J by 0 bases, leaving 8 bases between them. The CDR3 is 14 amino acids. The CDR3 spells CAISVARSTDTQYF. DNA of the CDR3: TGTGCCATCAGTGTTGCGAGGAGCACAGATACGCAGTATTTT.

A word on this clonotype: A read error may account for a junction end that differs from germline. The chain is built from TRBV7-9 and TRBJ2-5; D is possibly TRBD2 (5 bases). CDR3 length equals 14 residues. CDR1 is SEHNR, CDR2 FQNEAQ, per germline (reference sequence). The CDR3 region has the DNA TGTGCCAACAGCGGTACTGGATTCAGGGAGACCCAGTACTTC. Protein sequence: CANSGTGFRETQYF. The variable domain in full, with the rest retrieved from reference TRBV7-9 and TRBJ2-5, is DTGVSQNPRHKITKRGQNVTFRCDPISEHNRLYWYRQTLGQGPEFLTYFQNEAQLEKSRLLSDRFSAERPKGSFSTLEIQRTEQGDSAMYLCANSGTGFRETQYFGPGTRLLVL.

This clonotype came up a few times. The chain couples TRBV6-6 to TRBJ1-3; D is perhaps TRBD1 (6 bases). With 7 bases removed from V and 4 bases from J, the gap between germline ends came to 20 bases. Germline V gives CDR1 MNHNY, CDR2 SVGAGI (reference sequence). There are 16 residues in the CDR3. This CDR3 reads CASNTLSGARGNTIYF. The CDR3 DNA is TGTGCCAGCAATACCCTGTCGGGGGCGAGGGGAAACACCATATATTTT.

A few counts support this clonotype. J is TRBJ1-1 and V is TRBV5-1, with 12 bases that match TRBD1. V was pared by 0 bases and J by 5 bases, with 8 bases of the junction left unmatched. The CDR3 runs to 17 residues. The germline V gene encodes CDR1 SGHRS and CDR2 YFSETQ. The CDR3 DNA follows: TGCGCCAGCAGCTTGGCCCCCGGGACAGGGGGCGAAACTGAAGCTTTCTTT. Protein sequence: CASSLAPGTGGETEAFF.

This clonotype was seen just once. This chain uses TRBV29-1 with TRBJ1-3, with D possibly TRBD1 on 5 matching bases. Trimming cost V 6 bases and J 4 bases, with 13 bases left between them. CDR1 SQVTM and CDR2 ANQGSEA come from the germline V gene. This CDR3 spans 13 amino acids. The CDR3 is CSVEGTAGNTIYF. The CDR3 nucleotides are TGCAGCGTGGAGGGGACCGCCGGAAACACCATATATTTT.

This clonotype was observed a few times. The CDR3: CASSQDSQPQHF. DNA of the CDR3: TGTGCCAGCAGCCAAGATAGTCAGCCCCAGCATTTT. This chain joins TRBV3-1 and TRBJ1-5; D uncertain. This CDR3 is built from 12 residues. Germline CDR1 and CDR2: LGHDT and YNNKEL (reference sequence). Deletions cut 0 bases from V and 6 bases from J, with 3 bases between.

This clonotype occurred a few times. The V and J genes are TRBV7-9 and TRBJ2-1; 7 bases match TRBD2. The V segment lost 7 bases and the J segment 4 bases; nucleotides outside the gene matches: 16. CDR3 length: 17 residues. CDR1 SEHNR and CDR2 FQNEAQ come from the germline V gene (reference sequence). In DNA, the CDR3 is TGTGCCAGCACCCTCGGCATGTCAGCGGGGAGTTACAATGAGCAGTTCTTC. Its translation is CASTLGMSAGSYNEQFF.

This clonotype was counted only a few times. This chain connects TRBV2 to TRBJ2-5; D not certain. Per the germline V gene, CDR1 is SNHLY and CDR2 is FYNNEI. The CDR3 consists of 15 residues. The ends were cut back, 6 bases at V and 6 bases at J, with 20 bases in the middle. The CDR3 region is CASRGTRGVIQTQYF. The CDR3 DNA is TGTGCCAGCAGGGGAACCAGAGGCGTAATACAGACCCAGTACTTC.

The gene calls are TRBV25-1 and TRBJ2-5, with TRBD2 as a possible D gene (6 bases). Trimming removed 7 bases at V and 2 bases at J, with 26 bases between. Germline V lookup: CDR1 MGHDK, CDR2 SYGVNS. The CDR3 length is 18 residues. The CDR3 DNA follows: TGTGCCAGCACCAACACACCAGGGAGACGCGGGATTCAAGAGACCCAGTACTTC. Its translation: CASTNTPGRRGIQETQYF.

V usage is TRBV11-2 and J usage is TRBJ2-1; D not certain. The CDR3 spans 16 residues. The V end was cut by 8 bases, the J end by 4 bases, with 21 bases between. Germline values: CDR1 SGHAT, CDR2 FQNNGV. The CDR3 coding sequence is TGTGCCAGCTTAGTGAGGAGTAATTTTCTGTACAATGAGCAGTTCTTC. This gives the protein CASLVRSNFLYNEQFF.

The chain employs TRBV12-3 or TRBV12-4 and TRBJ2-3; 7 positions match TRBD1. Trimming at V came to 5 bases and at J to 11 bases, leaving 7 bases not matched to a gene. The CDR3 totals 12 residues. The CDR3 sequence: CASSPQGKGQYF. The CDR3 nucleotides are TGTGCCAGCAGTCCACAGGGGAAGGGGCAGTATTTT.

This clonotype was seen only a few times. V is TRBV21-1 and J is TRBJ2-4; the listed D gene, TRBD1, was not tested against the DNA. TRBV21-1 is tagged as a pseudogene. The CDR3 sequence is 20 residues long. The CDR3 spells CASSNLETGGSPIAKNIQYF. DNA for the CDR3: TGTGCCAGCAGCAACCTGGAGACAGGGGGCTCCCCCATAGCCAAAAACATTCAGTACTTC.

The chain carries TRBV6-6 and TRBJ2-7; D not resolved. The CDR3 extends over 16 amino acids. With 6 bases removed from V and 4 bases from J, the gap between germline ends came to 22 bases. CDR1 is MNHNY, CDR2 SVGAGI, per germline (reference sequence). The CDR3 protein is CASRPGVTFSPYEQYF. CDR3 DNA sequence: TGTGCCAGCAGGCCAGGCGTCACATTTTCCCCTTACGAGCAGTACTTC.

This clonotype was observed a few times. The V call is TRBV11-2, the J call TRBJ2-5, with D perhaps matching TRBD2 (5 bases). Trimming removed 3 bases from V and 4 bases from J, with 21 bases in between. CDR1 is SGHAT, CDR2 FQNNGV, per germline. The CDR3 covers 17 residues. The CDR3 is CASSLGQFAGNLETQYF. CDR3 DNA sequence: TGTGCCAGCAGCTTGGGCCAGTTTGCGGGCAACTTAGAGACCCAGTACTTC.

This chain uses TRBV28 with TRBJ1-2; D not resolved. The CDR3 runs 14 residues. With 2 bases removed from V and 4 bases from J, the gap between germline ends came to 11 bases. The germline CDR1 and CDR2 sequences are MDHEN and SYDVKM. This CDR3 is CASSLRGGIYGYTF. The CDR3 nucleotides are TGTGCCAGCAGTTTACGCGGAGGTATCTATGGCTACACCTTC.